This T cell receptor (beta chain) was recorded in a study of blood T cell repertoires in COVID-19. CDR3 length equals 15 residues. The germline V and J ends were trimmed by 0 bases and 10 bases, with 13 bases remaining between them. Germline V gene lookup returns CDR1 PRHDT and CDR2 FYEKMQ (reference sequence). The Seattle patients, enrolled during active infection, were followed longitudinally. TCRdb's copy holds only in-frame clones and misses some; the assay was immunoSEQ multiplex PCR. The sample lists over 150,000 clones, about 95% seen once, with 0.6% to 0.9% in the top ten. This chain uses TRBV13 with TRBJ1-6; D not certain. The sequenced sample was peripheral blood. The receptor was derived from a man aged 30 to 45 with COVID-19, enrolled during active disease. The CDR3 nucleotides read TGTGCCAGCAGCTTAGGACGTCCACGAGAGTCACCCCTCCACTTT. Translation: CASSLGRPRESPLHF.